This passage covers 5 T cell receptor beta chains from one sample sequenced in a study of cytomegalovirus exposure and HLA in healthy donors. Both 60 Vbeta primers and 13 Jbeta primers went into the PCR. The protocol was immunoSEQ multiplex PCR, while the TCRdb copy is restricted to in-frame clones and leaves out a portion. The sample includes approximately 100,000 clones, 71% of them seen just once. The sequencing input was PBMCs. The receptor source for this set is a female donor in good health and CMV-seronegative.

The CDR3 sequence: CAWTGLAGVVLGEQYF. The CDR3 coding sequence is TGTGCCTGGACGGGACTAGCGGGAGTGGTGTTGGGCGAGCAGTACTTC. The chain has TRBV30 and TRBJ2-7; TRBD2 agrees at 14 bases. The ends lost 4 bases at V and 6 bases at J; junction bases unmatched: 11. The CDR3 runs to 16 residues. CDR1 is GTSNPN, CDR2 SVGIG, per germline (reference sequence).

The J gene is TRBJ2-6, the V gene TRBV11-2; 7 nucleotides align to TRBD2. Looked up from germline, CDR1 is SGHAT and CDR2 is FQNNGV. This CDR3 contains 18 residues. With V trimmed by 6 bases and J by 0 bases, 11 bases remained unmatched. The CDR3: CASRLAAGWISGANVLTF. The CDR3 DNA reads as TGTGCCAGCAGGCTAGCAGCGGGATGGATCTCTGGGGCCAACGTCCTGACTTTC.

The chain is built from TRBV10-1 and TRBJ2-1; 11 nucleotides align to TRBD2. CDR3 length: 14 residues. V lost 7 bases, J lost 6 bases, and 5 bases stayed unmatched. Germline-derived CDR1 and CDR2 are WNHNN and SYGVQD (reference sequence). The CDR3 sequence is CASIIAGGPNEQFF. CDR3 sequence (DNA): TGCGCCAGCATTATAGCGGGAGGGCCCAATGAGCAGTTCTTC.

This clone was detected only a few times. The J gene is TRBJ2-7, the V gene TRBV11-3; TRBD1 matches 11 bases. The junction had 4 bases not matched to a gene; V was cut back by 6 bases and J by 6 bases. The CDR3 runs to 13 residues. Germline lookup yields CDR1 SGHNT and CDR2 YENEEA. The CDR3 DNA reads TGTGCCAGCAGTAGAGGGACAGGGGGCGAGCAGTACTTC. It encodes CASSRGTGGEQYF.

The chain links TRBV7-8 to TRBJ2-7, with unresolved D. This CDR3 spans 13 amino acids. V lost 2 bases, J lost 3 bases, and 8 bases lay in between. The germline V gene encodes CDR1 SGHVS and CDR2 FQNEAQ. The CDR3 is CASSLSERYEQYF. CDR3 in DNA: TGTGCCAGCAGCTTATCAGAACGCTACGAGCAGTACTTC.